This T cell receptor (beta chain) was identified in a study of CD8 T cells in Susac syndrome. Trimming took off 7 bases at V and 5 bases at J, with 8 bases between the two ends. This CDR3 spans 12 amino acids. RNA amounts of roughly 0.45 to 1 ug underwent reverse transcription with random hexamers. A single record per CDR3 protein comes from TCRdb applying MiXCR to the immunoSEQ multiplex PCR reads. The sample records about 190,000 distinct CDR3 sequences, over 90% being singletons. Sequencing was done on a sample of CD8+ T cells from PBMCs. The chain carries TRBV12-3 or TRBV12-4 and TRBJ2-2; the D is unclear. This TCR was sampled from a human donor with Susac syndrome. CDR3 sequence: CASTMGTGELFF. DNA for the CDR3: TGTGCCAGCACTATGGGGACCGGGGAGCTGTTTTTT.